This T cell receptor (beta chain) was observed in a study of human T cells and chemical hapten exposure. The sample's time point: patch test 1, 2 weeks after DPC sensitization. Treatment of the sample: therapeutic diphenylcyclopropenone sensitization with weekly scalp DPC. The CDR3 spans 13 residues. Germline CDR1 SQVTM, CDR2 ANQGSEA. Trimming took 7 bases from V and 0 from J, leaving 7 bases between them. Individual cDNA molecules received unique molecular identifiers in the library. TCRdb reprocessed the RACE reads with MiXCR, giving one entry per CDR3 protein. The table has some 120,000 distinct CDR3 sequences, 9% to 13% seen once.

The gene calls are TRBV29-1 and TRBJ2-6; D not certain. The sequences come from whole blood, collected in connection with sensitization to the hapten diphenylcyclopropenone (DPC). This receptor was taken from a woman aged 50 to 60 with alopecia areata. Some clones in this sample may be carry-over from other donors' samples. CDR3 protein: CSGRDSGANVLTF. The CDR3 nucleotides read TGCAGCGGTCGTGACTCTGGGGCCAACGTCCTGACTTTC.